This is a list of T cell receptor beta chains from one sample in a study of identical twins. In TCRdb, the 5' RACE reads were re-called with MiXCR into one record per CDR3 protein. The sample includes around 340,000 distinct CDR3 sequences, 9% to 10% seen only once; the top ten take 8.5% to 10%. Sequenced material: naive T cells sorted from blood. These receptors came from a woman in her fifties or sixties in good health. The CDR3 runs from the conserved cysteine through the conserved F or W. The order of the fields is D gene, J gene, V gene, clone size, CDR3 DNA, CDR3 protein. The D gene is left open where the match is weak. Clone size is stated in some rows and not others, as once, few, many or a class when expanded.

D: -; J: TRBJ1-1; V: TRBV29-1; size: -; DNA: TGCAGCGTTGAATCACGACACACTGAAGCTTTCTTT; CDR3: CSVESRHTEAFF
D: -; J: TRBJ2-1; V: TRBV5-1; size: many; DNA: TGCGCCAGCAGCTTGGCCGGAACCCACTACAATGAGCAGTTCTTC; CDR3: CASSLAGTHYNEQFF
D: -; J: TRBJ2-2; V: TRBV2; size: -; DNA: TGTGCCAGCAGTGAGGAGGGGTTCACCGGGGAGCTGTTTTTT; CDR3: CASSEEGFTGELFF
D: TRBD2; J: TRBJ2-1; V: TRBV6-5; size: few; DNA: TGTGCCAGCAGTTACGTGGCGGGAGTCAACAATGAGCAGTTCTTC; CDR3: CASSYVAGVNNEQFF
D: -; J: TRBJ1-1; V: TRBV12-3/TRBV12-4; size: -; DNA: TGTGCCAGCCGGGGGCGAGCGGAGAACACTGAAGCTTTCTTT; CDR3: CASRGRAENTEAFF
D: -; J: TRBJ1-2; V: TRBV7-9; size: few; DNA: TGTGCCAGCAGCCCTGTGAATCTTCCCTATGGCTACACCTTC; CDR3: CASSPVNLPYGYTF
D: -; J: TRBJ1-4; V: TRBV20-1; size: -; DNA: TGCAGTGCTAGCGTTCAGGACACGGGTGAAAAACTGTTTTTT; CDR3: CSASVQDTGEKLFF
D: -; J: TRBJ2-6; V: TRBV11-2; size: -; DNA: TGTGCCAGCAGCTTAGGGGCGAAATCTGGGGCCAACGTCCTGACTTTC; CDR3: CASSLGAKSGANVLTF
D: TRBD1; J: TRBJ2-1; V: TRBV12-3/TRBV12-4; size: -; DNA: TGTGCCAGCAGCTCCGGGACAGGGCTCCACAATGAGCAGTTCTTC; CDR3: CASSSGTGLHNEQFF
D: TRBD2; J: TRBJ2-3; V: TRBV27; size: few; DNA: TGTGCCAGCAGTGACGAACTAGCGGGAACCACAGATACGCAGTATTTT; CDR3: CASSDELAGTTDTQYF
D: TRBD2; J: TRBJ2-5; V: TRBV24-1; size: few; DNA: TGTGCCACCAGTGTTGCGCGGGAGGGCGATATTGGCGAGACCCAGTACTTC; CDR3: CATSVAREGDIGETQYF
D: TRBD2; J: TRBJ2-3; V: TRBV11-2; size: many; DNA: TGTGCCAGCAGCTTAGTTGGCGGGAGGACCACAGATACGCAGTATTTT; CDR3: CASSLVGGRTTDTQYF
D: -; J: TRBJ2-2; V: TRBV5-1; size: -; DNA: TGCGCCAGCAGCCCGGACCGCAGGGGGGAGCTGTTTTTT; CDR3: CASSPDRRGELFF
D: -; J: TRBJ1-6; V: TRBV11-2; size: many; DNA: TGTGCCAGCAGCCAGACGGGTCTTAGAGGATCACCCCTCCACTTT; CDR3: CASSQTGLRGSPLHF
D: TRBD1; J: TRBJ1-5; V: TRBV20-1; size: -; DNA: TGCAGTGCTAGGACAGGGGACAATCAGCCCCAGCATTTT; CDR3: CSARTGDNQPQHF
D: TRBD2; J: TRBJ2-7; V: TRBV20-1; size: -; DNA: TGCAGTGCTGGACTAGCGGGAGGCCACGAGCAGTACTTC; CDR3: CSAGLAGGHEQYF
D: -; J: TRBJ2-1; V: TRBV7-8; size: few; DNA: TGTGCCAGCAGCTTAAATCGGGACTCTTCCCATGAGCAGTTCTTC; CDR3: CASSLNRDSSHEQFF
D: -; J: TRBJ1-3; V: TRBV7-7; size: few; DNA: TGTGCCAGCAGCCCGGGCCGGGCTGGAAACACCATATATTTT; CDR3: CASSPGRAGNTIYF
D: -; J: TRBJ2-2; V: TRBV25-1; size: few; DNA: TGTGCCAGCAGTGAATATGCCCCGGGGGCCGCCGGGGAGCTGTTTTTT; CDR3: CASSEYAPGAAGELFF
D: TRBD2; J: TRBJ2-1; V: TRBV11-3; size: few; DNA: TGTGCCAGCAGCCCTCATCCGACTAGCGGGAGAGCGGGTGAGCAGTTCTTC; CDR3: CASSPHPTSGRAGEQFF
D: TRBD1; J: TRBJ2-1; V: TRBV9; size: few; DNA: TGTGCCAGCACCAGAAATCCGACAGGGGCTCCAACCTACAATGAGCAGTTCTTC; CDR3: CASTRNPTGAPTYNEQFF
D: -; J: TRBJ2-3; V: TRBV7-9; size: -; DNA: TGTGCCAGCAGTCCAAGCGCAAGCACAGATACGCAGTATTTT; CDR3: CASSPSASTDTQYF
D: -; J: TRBJ2-2; V: TRBV12-3/TRBV12-4; size: -; DNA: TGTGCCAGCAGTTTAGGTCCTCAACTCACGAACACCGGGGAGCTGTTTTTT; CDR3: CASSLGPQLTNTGELFF
D: -; J: TRBJ1-1; V: TRBV29-1; size: many; DNA: TGCAGCTCTGTTCGGAACACTGAAGCTTTCTTT; CDR3: CSSVRNTEAFF
D: -; J: TRBJ2-4; V: TRBV29-1; size: many; DNA: TGCAGCGGGGGGGATCTAGCCAAAAACATTCAGTACTTC; CDR3: CSGGDLAKNIQYF